The clone carrying this T cell receptor beta chain was observed a single time. The data derive from a study of blood T cell repertoires in COVID-19. About the research overall: Samples came from the United States, Italy and Spain, spanning acute and convalescent COVID-19. From T cells, B-cell-depleted T cells, or PBMCs came the material, which was cDNA or gDNA.

Original data processing: Estimation of nucleated cell counts was performed using reference gene primer amplification. Data came from immunoSEQ multiplex PCR; TCRdb stores just in-frame clones and leaves some out. V and J calls and clone size are as listed in that table; D and trimming were resolved from the DNA. The data hold around 230,000 clones, with 65% to 90% observed a single time. A Seattle source enrolled patients during active infection and followed them longitudinally. Germline trimming cut 3 bases from V and 4 bases from J; bases unmatched to any gene: 10. The CDR3 runs to 16 residues. The germline gives CDR1 SGHVS, CDR2 FNYEAQ.

The clonotype was recovered from a man aged 45 to 65 with COVID-19, enrolled during active disease. The sample taken for sequencing was peripheral blood. The gene calls are TRBV7-6 and TRBJ2-7; 9 positions match TRBD2. The CDR3 sequence: CASSLGLARGAYEQYF. The CDR3, as DNA: TGTGCCAGCAGCTTGGGACTAGCCCGAGGAGCATACGAGCAGTACTTC.